This section outlines one T cell receptor (beta chain) sequence together with its context. PCR primers comprised 60 Vbeta and 13 Jbeta primers. Clones were read by immunoSEQ multiplex PCR, and TCRdb kept only the in-frame ones, dropping some. Of about 160,000 clones in the sample, around three quarters are singletons; the top ten hold approximately 3%. The data are from a study of cytomegalovirus exposure and HLA in healthy donors. V was pared by 8 bases and J by 4 bases, with 12 bases between. Germline CDR1 reads LNHDA; CDR2 reads SQIVND (reference sequence). The length of the CDR3 is 13 residues. The rearrangement uses TRBV19 and TRBJ2-4; D remains unclear. The receptor's source is a woman aged 35 to 49 in good health and CMV-seronegative. The sequencing input was PBMCs. CDR3 nucleotides: TGTGCCAGTCGACATGGGCAGAAAAACATTCAGTACTTC. Translating gives CASRHGQKNIQYF.